This T cell receptor (beta chain) originates from a study of blood T cell repertoires in COVID-19. About the study: Collection of acute and convalescent COVID-19 samples took place in the United States, Italy and Spain. T cells, B-cell-depleted T cells, or PBMCs provided the cDNA or gDNA that served as material.

During active infection, Seattle patients enrolled and were then monitored through disease. Authors' methods: Scientists estimated how many nucleated cells there were by amplifying reference gene primers. The assay was immunoSEQ multiplex PCR, and TCRdb's table has in-frame clones only and misses some. D and trimming were read from the DNA, whereas the V and J calls and clone size are those reported in that table. Altogether 250,000 to 400,000 clones are present, under 90% being singletons, with the ten largest covering under 3.5%. Germline CDR1 is SNHLY and CDR2 is FYNNEI. CDR3 length: 12 amino acids. Trimming took 5 bases from V and 1 from J, leaving 6 bases between them.

The sequencing sample was made of peripheral blood. This sequence originates from a woman aged 25 to 39 with COVID-19, enrolled during active disease. The chain recombines TRBV2 with TRBJ2-7; the D gene is possibly TRBD1 (6 bases). The CDR3 region has the DNA TGTGCCAGCAGTACAGGGTCCTACGAGCAGTACTTC. Its translation is CASSTGSYEQYF. The complete variable domain, with remaining parts taken from reference TRBV2 and TRBJ2-7, reads EPEVTQTPSHQVTQMGQEVILRCVPISNHLYFYWYRQILGQKVEFLVSFYNNEISEKSEIFDDQFSVERPDGSNFTLKIRSTKLEDSAMYFCASSTGSYEQYFGPGTRLTVT.